This passage covers 12 T cell receptor beta chains from one sample sequenced in a study of vaccination and CD4 T cells after COVID-19. Documented treatment: roughly 11-day PBMC culture with coronavirus spike peptide pools or control peptides (ViraFEST assay). Which antigens these TCRs recognize remains unknown. Sequence data for DNA of cultured CD4+ T cells were generated by the Oncomine TCR Beta short-read assay. TCRdb redid the calling of the PCR reads with MiXCR, one entry per CDR3 protein. The sample has about 20,000 distinct CDR3 sequences; 66% are singletons. Sequenced input: CD4+ T cells from blood, cultured in vitro. These receptors all come from a human donor who had recovered from COVID-19.

Only a few counts were recorded for this clonotype. The chain recombines TRBV20-1 with TRBJ2-5, with 11 bases that match TRBD2. Germline CDR1 is DFQATT and CDR2 is SNEGSKA (reference sequence). The length of the CDR3 is 16 residues. V shed 2 bases, J shed 5 bases, and the junction held 10 bases outside the gene matches. The CDR3 loop is CSARYVAGGREETQYF. The CDR3 nucleotides are TGCAGTGCTAGATACGTAGCGGGGGGGCGAGAGGAGACCCAGTACTTC.

This clonotype was recorded a few times. This chain connects TRBV7-2 to TRBJ2-5; 10 nucleotides agree with TRBD1. This CDR3 contains 15 residues. V shed 2 bases and J 4 bases; nucleotides not matched to a gene: 4. CDR1 is SGHTA and CDR2 is FQGNSA in the germline V gene. CDR3 residues: CASSLLGQGPETQYF. CDR3 sequence (DNA): TGTGCCAGCAGCTTATTGGGACAGGGGCCAGAGACCCAGTACTTC. Using reference TRBV7-2 and TRBJ2-5 for the parts outside the CDR3, the full variable domain is GAGVSQSPSNKVTEKGKDVELRCDPISGHTALYWYRQSLGQGLEFLIYFQGNSAPDKSGLPSDRFSAERTGGSVSTLTIQRTQQEDSAVYLCASSLLGQGPETQYFGPGTRLLVL.

This clonotype has a handful of counts. This sequence joins TRBV6-2 or TRBV6-3 and TRBJ1-5; TRBD1 might be the D (5 bases). Per germline, CDR1 MNHEY and CDR2 SVGEGT. V dropped 0 bases and J dropped 6 bases, with 12 bases sitting between them. This CDR3 region has 15 residues. CDR3 region: CASSYSPGGVQPQHF. Written as DNA, the CDR3 is TGTGCCAGCAGTTACTCTCCGGGGGGGGTTCAGCCCCAGCATTTT.

The rearrangement uses TRBV6-1 and TRBJ1-2; 7 bases align to TRBD1. Germline assignment: CDR1 MNHNS and CDR2 SASEGT. V was pared by 6 bases and J by 7 bases, with 8 bases of the junction left unmatched. CDR3 size: 13 residues. CDR3 in DNA: TGTGCCAGCAGGCTCGACAGGGTTCGTGGCTACACCTTC. As protein: CASRLDRVRGYTF.

As to this clonotype: One junction end does not reproduce the germline sequence, and a read error may be involved. The rearrangement links TRBV2 to TRBJ2-1, with D perhaps matching TRBD1 or TRBD2 (5 bases each). CDR3 size: 14 residues. The germline V gene encodes CDR1 SNHLY and CDR2 FYNNEI. CDR3 coding DNA: TGTGCCAGCAGGAGGGGTCGGACCTACAGTGAGCAGTTCTTC. Translating it yields CASRRGRTYSEQFF.

Written as DNA, the CDR3 is TGTGCCAGCAGCTTCAGGGGGGGGAACACTGAAGCTTTCTTT. It specifies CASSFRGGNTEAFF. This chain connects TRBV7-2 to TRBJ1-1; TRBD1 matches at 7 bases. Germline-derived CDR1 and CDR2 are SGHTA and FQGNSA. Losses at the gene ends were 3 bases for V and 1 base for J; bases not matched to a gene: 2. The CDR3 has 14 amino acids.

This chain uses TRBV7-2 with TRBJ2-2; D is uncertain. CDR1 SGHTA and CDR2 FQGNSA come from the germline V gene. Trimming cost V 5 bases and J 6 bases, with 16 bases left between them. The CDR3 length is 15 residues. CDR3 DNA sequence: TGTGCCAGCAGCCCCGAAGGGATTTTGGCCGGGGAGCTGTTTTTT. Its protein product is CASSPEGILAGELFF.

This chain connects TRBV12-3 or TRBV12-4 to TRBJ1-5, with D possibly TRBD1 on 5 matching bases. This CDR3 has 14 residues. V was trimmed by 2 bases and J by 4 bases, leaving 9 bases between them. The CDR3 DNA sequence: TGTGCCAGCAGTTTACCAGGGATTAATCAGCCCCAGCATTTT. Protein product: CASSLPGINQPQHF.

The CDR3 loop reads CAWSLRTGMGNTEAFF. In DNA, the CDR3 is TGTGCCTGGAGTCTCCGGACAGGGATGGGGAACACTGAAGCTTTCTTT. The gene calls are TRBV30 and TRBJ1-1; TRBD1 matches 8 bases. CDR1 is GTSNPN, CDR2 SVGIG, per germline (reference sequence). The CDR3 covers 16 residues. The V and J ends lost 2 bases and 1 base, in that order; junction bases with no gene match: 9.

The rearrangement links TRBV20-1 to TRBJ2-1, with a tentative D call TRBD1 (6 bases). This CDR3 contains 14 residues. The V gene lost 5 bases and the J gene lost 5 bases, with 16 bases spanning the gap. Germline V CDR1 and CDR2: DFQATT, SNEGSKA (reference sequence). The CDR3 bases are TGCAGTGCTTACAGGGTTGGCGTAAACAATGAGCAGTTCTTC. Translated: CSAYRVGVNNEQFF.

The chain uses TRBV19 and TRBJ2-7; no reliable D call. CDR1 is LNHDA and CDR2 is SQIVND in the germline V gene (reference sequence). The CDR3 sequence is 14 residues long. Trimming stripped 2 bases from V and 0 bases from J, with 8 bases between. CDR3 in DNA: TGTGCCAGTAGTATATCATACCCCTCCTACGAGCAGTACTTC. It yields the protein CASSISYPSYEQYF.

The rearrangement uses TRBV19 and TRBJ1-2, with a weak D call TRBD1 (5 bases). Trimming cost V 5 bases and J 10 bases, with 20 bases left between them. Germline loops: CDR1 LNHDA, CDR2 SQIVND (reference sequence). This CDR3 has 14 residues. The CDR3 bases are TGTGCCAGTAGTCCTTCAGTGCAGGGAGGCCTCTACACCTTC. Translating it yields CASSPSVQGGLYTF.